This passage covers 4 T cell receptor beta chains from one sample sequenced in a study of cytomegalovirus exposure and HLA in healthy donors. PCR used 60 Vbeta primers and 13 Jbeta primers. Measured with immunoSEQ multiplex PCR; TCRdb has only the in-frame clones, and not every one. The profile shows about 150,000 clones, around 80% of them singletons. What was sequenced was PBMCs. These receptors were obtained from a woman in her forties or fifties in good health and CMV-seropositive.

This clone was observed a few times. J is TRBJ2-5 and V is TRBV7-6; 12 nucleotides agree with TRBD2. Germline CDR1 is SGHVS and CDR2 is FNYEAQ. After removal of 1 base from V and 4 bases from J, the junction contained 4 bases not matched to a gene. This CDR3 spans 16 amino acids. CDR3 amino acids: CASSLETSGGSETQYF. The CDR3 nucleotides read TGTGCCAGCAGCTTAGAAACTAGCGGGGGGTCAGAGACCCAGTACTTC.

The rearrangement joins TRBV29-1 to TRBJ1-5; 7 bases line up with TRBD1. Looked up from germline, CDR1 is SQVTM and CDR2 is ANQGSEA. J lost 2 bases, V lost 3 bases, and 4 bases had no gene match. The CDR3 has 14 amino acids. CDR3 DNA sequence: TGCAGCGTTGAGACAGGGTCGGGCAATCAGCCCCAGCATTTT. It encodes CSVETGSGNQPQHF.

The V gene is TRBV7-6, the J gene TRBJ2-7, with 10 bases fitting TRBD2. V shed 3 bases, J shed 7 bases, and the junction held 12 bases outside the gene matches. Per germline, CDR1 SGHVS and CDR2 FNYEAQ. The CDR3 has 16 amino acids. The DNA for the CDR3 is TGTGCCAGCAGCTTTTTAGCGGGGGGAAGATCGGGGGAGCAGTACTTC. This translates into CASSFLAGGRSGEQYF.

Here the CDR3 DNA reads TGTGCCAGCGGGGGAGCGGGGGCTGACCGGAATGAGCAGTTCTTC. It is translated as CASGGAGADRNEQFF. The rearrangement uses TRBV6-6 and TRBJ2-1; 8 bases align to TRBD2. This CDR3 comprises 15 residues. Looked up from germline, CDR1 is MNHNY and CDR2 is SVGAGI (reference sequence). V was pared by 8 bases and J by 7 bases, with 13 bases of the junction left unmatched.